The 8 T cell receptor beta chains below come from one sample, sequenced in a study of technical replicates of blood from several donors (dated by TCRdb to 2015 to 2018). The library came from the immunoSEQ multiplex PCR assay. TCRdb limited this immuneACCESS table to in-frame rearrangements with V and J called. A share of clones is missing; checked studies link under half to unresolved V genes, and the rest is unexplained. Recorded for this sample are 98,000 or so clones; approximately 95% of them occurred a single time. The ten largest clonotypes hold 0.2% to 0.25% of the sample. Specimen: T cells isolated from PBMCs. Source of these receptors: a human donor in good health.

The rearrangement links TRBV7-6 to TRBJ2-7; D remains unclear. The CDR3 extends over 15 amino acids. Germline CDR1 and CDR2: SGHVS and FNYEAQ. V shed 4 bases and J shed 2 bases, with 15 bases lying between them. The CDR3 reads CASSCLVTITYEQYF. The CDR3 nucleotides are TGTGCCAGCAGCTGCCTAGTAACTATAACCTACGAGCAGTACTTC.

The CDR3 DNA reads as TGCGCCAGCAGCTTAGGACAGGGGATCGCTGGGGCCAACGTCCTGACTTTC. This sequence encodes CASSLGQGIAGANVLTF. The chain couples TRBV5-1 to TRBJ2-6, with TRBD1 matching 9 bases. This CDR3 is 17 amino acids long. J was trimmed by 2 bases and V by 2 bases; bases with no gene match: 5. Germline V gene data show CDR1 as SGHRS and CDR2 as YFSETQ.

The DNA of the CDR3 is TGCGCCAGCAGCGGGGGACAGGGGTCCTACGAGCAGTACTTC. Residues: CASSGGQGSYEQYF. The chain joins TRBV5-1 to TRBJ2-7; 10 bases fit TRBD1. After removal of 4 bases from V and 1 base from J, the junction contained 2 bases not matched to a gene. Germline V gene sequence: CDR1 SGHRS, CDR2 YFSETQ. This CDR3 contains 14 residues.

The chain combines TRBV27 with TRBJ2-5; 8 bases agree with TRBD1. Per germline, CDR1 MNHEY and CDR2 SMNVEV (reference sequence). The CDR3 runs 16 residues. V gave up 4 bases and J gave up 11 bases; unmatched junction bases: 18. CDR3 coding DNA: TGTGCCAGCAGTTCTCCATTACGGACAGGGACGGGGGAGCAGTACTTC. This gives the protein CASSSPLRTGTGEQYF.

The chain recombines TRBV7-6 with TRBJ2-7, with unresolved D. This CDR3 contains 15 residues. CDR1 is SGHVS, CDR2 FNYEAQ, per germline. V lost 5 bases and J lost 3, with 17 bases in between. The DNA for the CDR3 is TGTGCCAGCAGCCCCGAGTCCGGGTACGGCTACGAGCAGTACTTC. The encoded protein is CASSPESGYGYEQYF.

The CDR3 DNA reads as TGTGCCAGCAGTTACTCGGGGACAGATTCCTACGAGCAGTACTTC. Translation: CASSYSGTDSYEQYF. V gene TRBV6-5 combines with J gene TRBJ2-7; 7 positions match TRBD1. From germline, CDR1 is MNHEY and CDR2 SVGAGI. The ends lost 0 bases at V and 1 base at J; junction bases unmatched: 3. The CDR3 totals 15 residues.

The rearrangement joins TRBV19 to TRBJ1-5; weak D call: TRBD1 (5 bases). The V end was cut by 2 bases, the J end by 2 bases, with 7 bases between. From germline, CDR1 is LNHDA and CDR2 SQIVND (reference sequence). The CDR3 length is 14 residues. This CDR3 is CASSITGGNQPQHF. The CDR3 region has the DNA TGTGCCAGTAGTATAACGGGGGGCAATCAGCCCCAGCATTTT.

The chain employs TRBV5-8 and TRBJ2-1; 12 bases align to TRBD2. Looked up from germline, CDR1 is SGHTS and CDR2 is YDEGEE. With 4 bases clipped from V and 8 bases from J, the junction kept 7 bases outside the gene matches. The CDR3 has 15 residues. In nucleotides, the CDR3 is TGTGCCAGCAGCGTGACTAGCGGGAGTACCTATGAGCAGTTCTTC. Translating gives CASSVTSGSTYEQFF. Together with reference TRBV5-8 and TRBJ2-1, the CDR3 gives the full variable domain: EAGVTQSPTHLIKTRGQQATLRCSPISGHTSVYWYQQALGLGLQFLLWYDEGEERNRGNFPPRFSGRQFPNYSSELNVNALELEDSALYLCASSVTSGSTYEQFFGPGTRLTVL.